This T cell receptor beta chain was profiled in a study of blood T cell repertoires in COVID-19. Germline trimming cut 4 bases from V and 5 bases from J; bases unmatched to any gene: 5. Germline V lookup: CDR1 MNHNY, CDR2 SVGAGI (reference sequence). The CDR3 is 14 amino acids. The Seattle patients joined while their infection was active and were tracked longitudinally afterward. Assay: immunoSEQ multiplex PCR; the TCRdb copy retains only in-frame clones and omits some. This table has about 57,000 clones, roughly 87% appearing once. Sequences were obtained from peripheral blood. The TCR sequence derives from a woman aged 80 or older with COVID-19, enrolled during active disease. The V gene is TRBV6-6, the J gene TRBJ1-5, with 7 bases lining up with TRBD1. CDR3 sequence: CASSSRTGHQPQHF. Written as DNA, the CDR3 is TGTGCCAGCAGTTCAAGGACAGGTCATCAGCCCCAGCATTTT.